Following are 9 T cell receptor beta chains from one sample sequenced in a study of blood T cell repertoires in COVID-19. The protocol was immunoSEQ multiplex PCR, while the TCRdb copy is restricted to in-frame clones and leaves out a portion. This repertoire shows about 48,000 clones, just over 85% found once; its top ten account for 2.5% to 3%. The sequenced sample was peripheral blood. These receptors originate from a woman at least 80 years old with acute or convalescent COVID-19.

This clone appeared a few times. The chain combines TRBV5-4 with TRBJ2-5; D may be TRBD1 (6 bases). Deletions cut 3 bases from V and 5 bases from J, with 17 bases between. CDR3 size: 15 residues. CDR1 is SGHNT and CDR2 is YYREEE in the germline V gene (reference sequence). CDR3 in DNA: TGTGCCAGCAGCTCCTCCGACAGGCCCAAGGAGACCCAGTACTTC. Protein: CASSSSDRPKETQYF.

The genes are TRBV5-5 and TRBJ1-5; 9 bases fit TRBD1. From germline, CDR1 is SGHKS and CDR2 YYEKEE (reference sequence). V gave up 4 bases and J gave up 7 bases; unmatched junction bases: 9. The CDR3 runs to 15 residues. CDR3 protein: CASSPGTGFRQPQHF. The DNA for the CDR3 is TGTGCCAGCAGCCCCGGGACAGGGTTCCGCCAGCCCCAGCATTTT.

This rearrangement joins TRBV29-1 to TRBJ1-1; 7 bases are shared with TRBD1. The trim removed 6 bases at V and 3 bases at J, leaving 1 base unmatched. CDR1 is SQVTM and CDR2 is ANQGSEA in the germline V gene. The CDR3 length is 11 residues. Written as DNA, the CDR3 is TGCAGCGTCCAGGGGGACACTGAAGCTTTCTTT. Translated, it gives CSVQGDTEAFF.

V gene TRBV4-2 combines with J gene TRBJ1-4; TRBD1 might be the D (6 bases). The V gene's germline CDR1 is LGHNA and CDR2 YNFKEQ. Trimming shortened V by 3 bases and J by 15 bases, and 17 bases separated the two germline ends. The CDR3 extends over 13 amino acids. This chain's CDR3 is CASSQNPGQLMFF. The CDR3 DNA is TGTGCCAGCAGCCAGAACCCGGGACAACTTATGTTTTTT.

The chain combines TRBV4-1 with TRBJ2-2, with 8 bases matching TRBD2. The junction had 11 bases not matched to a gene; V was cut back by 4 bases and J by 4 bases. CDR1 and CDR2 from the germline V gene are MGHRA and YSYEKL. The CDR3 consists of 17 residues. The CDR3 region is CASSLRGSGVTTGELFF. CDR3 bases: TGCGCCAGCAGCCTCCGTGGTAGCGGGGTAACCACCGGGGAGCTGTTTTTT.

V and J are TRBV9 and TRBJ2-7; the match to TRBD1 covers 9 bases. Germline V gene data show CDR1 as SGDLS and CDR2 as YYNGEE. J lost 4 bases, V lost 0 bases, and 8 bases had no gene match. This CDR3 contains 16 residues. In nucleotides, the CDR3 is TGTGCCAGCAGCGTAGAAGAGCACAGGGGGCAATACGAGCAGTACTTC. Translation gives CASSVEEHRGQYEQYF.

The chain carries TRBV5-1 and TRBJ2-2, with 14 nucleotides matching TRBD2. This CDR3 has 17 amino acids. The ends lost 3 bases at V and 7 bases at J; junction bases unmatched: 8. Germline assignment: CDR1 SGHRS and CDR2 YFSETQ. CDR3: CASSYGTSGGYHGELFF. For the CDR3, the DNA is TGCGCCAGCAGCTACGGGACTAGCGGGGGATACCACGGGGAGCTGTTTTTT.

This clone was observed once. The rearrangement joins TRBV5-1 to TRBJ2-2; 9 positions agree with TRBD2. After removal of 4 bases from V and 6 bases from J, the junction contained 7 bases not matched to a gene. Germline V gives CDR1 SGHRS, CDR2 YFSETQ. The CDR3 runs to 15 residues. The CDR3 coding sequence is TGCGCCAGCAGCCCCTTTCTAGCGGGGTCCGGGGAGCTGTTTTTT. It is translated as CASSPFLAGSGELFF. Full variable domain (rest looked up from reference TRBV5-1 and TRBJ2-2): KAGVTQTPRYLIKTRGQQVTLSCSPISGHRSVSWYQQTPGQGLQFLFEYFSETQRNKGNFPGRFSGRQFSNSRSEMNVSTLELGDSALYLCASSPFLAGSGELFFGEGSRLTVL.

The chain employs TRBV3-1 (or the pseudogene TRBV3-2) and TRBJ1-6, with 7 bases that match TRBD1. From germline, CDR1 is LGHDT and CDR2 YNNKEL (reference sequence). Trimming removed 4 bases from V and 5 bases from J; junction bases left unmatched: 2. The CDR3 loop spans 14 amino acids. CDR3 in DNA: TGTGCCAGCAGCCCGGGACAGAATAATTCACCCCTCCACTTT. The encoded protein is CASSPGQNNSPLHF.